This TCR beta chain emerged from a study of T cell responses to AZD1222 COVID-19 vaccine. Libraries were prepared by immunoSEQ multiplex PCR; TCRdb keeps only in-frame clonotypes and omits some of them. The data hold 80,000 to 90,000 clones, with roughly nine tenths observed a single time. The count of this clone is one. The origin of this receptor is an adult who received the AZD1222 COVID-19 vaccine. Material: peripheral blood, obtained 28 days after the second AZD1222 dose.

The CDR3 region is CASTEDRGRGGYTF. The CDR3 nucleotides read TGTGCCAGCACCGAGGACAGGGGACGTGGCGGCTACACCTTC. This sequence joins TRBV3-1 (or the pseudogene TRBV3-2) and TRBJ1-2; 9 nucleotides match TRBD1. The CDR3 loop spans 14 amino acids. The germline gives CDR1 LGHDT, CDR2 YNNKEL (reference sequence). The V and J ends lost 7 bases and 8 bases, in that order; junction bases with no gene match: 11.